Listed below are T cell receptor beta chains from one sample, sequenced in a study of blood T cell repertoires in COVID-19. Assay: immunoSEQ multiplex PCR; the TCRdb copy retains only in-frame clones and omits some. The data contain about 68,000 clones, about 86% of them seen just once; the ten biggest clones take up approximately 1.5%. The sequencing sample was made of peripheral blood. The receptors were gathered from a woman aged 55-75 years with acute or convalescent COVID-19. Both conserved end residues are part of each CDR3. D genes are given only for firm matches. Some rows have no size entry. The others give once, few or many, or a class for an expanded clone.

16 TRBD1 TRBJ1-3 TRBV9 NA CASSSRDRGAGNTIYF TGTGCCAGCAGCAGTCGGGACAGGGGGGCCGGAAACACCATATATTTT
14 TRBD1 TRBJ2-2 TRBV6-5 NA CASRRDRDTGELFF TGTGCCAGCCGGCGGGACAGGGATACCGGGGAGCTGTTTTTT
12 NA TRBJ2-2 TRBV5-1 NA CASSFEGGELFF TGCGCCAGCAGCTTTGAGGGCGGGGAGCTGTTTTTT
14 TRBD1 TRBJ1-2 TRBV5-3 NA CARARDRDGYGYTF TGTGCCAGGGCCCGGGACAGGGATGGGTATGGCTACACCTTC
14 NA TRBJ1-1 TRBV14 few CASSQGSGNTEAFF TGTGCCAGCAGCCAAGGGAGTGGGAACACTGAAGCTTTCTTT
13 NA TRBJ2-7 TRBV24-1 NA CAIHRFFSYEQYF TGTGCCATCCACAGGTTTTTCTCCTACGAGCAGTACTTC
17 TRBD1 TRBJ1-1 TRBV5-1 NA CASSEWDRGRGNTEAFF TGCGCCAGCAGCGAGTGGGACAGGGGGCGCGGGAACACTGAAGCTTTCTTT
13 NA TRBJ1-1 TRBV12-3/TRBV12-4 NA CASSRGQATEAFF TGTGCCAGCAGTCGGGGACAAGCCACTGAAGCTTTCTTT
15 TRBD2 TRBJ2-1 TRBV6-5 NA CASSSASGGANEQFF TGTGCCAGCAGTTCGGCGAGCGGGGGGGCAAACGAGCAGTTCTTC
16 TRBD1 TRBJ1-2 TRBV18 NA CASSRYTGTANYGYTF TGTGCCAGCTCGCGCTATACAGGGACAGCTAACTATGGCTACACCTTC
16 TRBD2 TRBJ2-3 TRBV6-1 NA CASSEARTRRVATQYF TGTGCCAGCAGTGAAGCTAGGACTAGAAGGGTGGCTACGCAGTATTTT
11 NA TRBJ2-7 TRBV5-1 few CASSLTGEQYF TGCGCCAGCAGCTTGACGGGGGAGCAGTACTTC
12 NA TRBJ1-1 TRBV5-1 NA CASREMNTEAFF TGCGCCAGCAGGGAGATGAACACTGAAGCTTTCTTT
15 TRBD2 TRBJ2-5 TRBV9 NA CASNTFGGTQETQYF TGTGCCAGCAACACTTTCGGGGGGACCCAAGAGACCCAGTACTTC
16 TRBD1 TRBJ1-6 TRBV5-1 many CASSLGTGDYNSPLHF TGCGCCAGCAGCTTGGGGACAGGGGACTATAATTCACCCCTCCACTTT
16 NA TRBJ2-2 TRBV21-1 large CASSKVLVLNTGELFF TGTGCCAGCAGCAAGGTTCTAGTCCTGAACACCGGGGAGCTGTTTTTT
13 NA TRBJ2-3 TRBV20-1 once CSASLLVTDTQYF TGCAGTGCTAGTTTACTAGTTACAGATACGCAGTATTTT
11 NA TRBJ2-3 TRBV20-1 NA CSAPRGPTQYF TGCAGTGCTCCTCGTGGCCCTACGCAGTATTTT
13 NA TRBJ1-1 TRBV19 NA CASSRLINTEAFF TGTGCCAGTTCACGACTCATAAACACTGAAGCTTTCTTT
13 NA TRBJ1-1 TRBV11-1 NA CASSTTVNTEAFF TGTGCCAGCAGCACAACAGTGAACACTGAAGCTTTCTTT
13 NA TRBJ1-5 TRBV7-2 NA CASSFGEYQPQHF TGTGCCAGCAGCTTCGGGGAGTATCAGCCCCAGCATTTT
16 NA TRBJ2-3 TRBV4-1 NA CASSQEQDWRGDTQYF TGCGCCAGCAGCCAAGAGCAGGACTGGAGGGGAGATACGCAGTATTTT
14 NA TRBJ2-3 TRBV30 NA CAWSGNSLTDTQYF TGTGCCTGGAGTGGAAACAGTCTCACAGATACGCAGTATTTT
13 NA TRBJ1-6 TRBV7-9 few CASSLTSGSPLHF TGTGCCAGCAGCTTGACCTCGGGTTCACCCCTCCACTTT
13 NA TRBJ1-1 TRBV12-3/TRBV12-4 NA CASRVDRITEAFF TGTGCCAGCAGGGTTGACAGGATCACTGAAGCTTTCTTT
13 NA TRBJ1-3 TRBV30 NA CASQQGAGNTIYF TGTGCCTCCCAACAGGGTGCTGGAAACACCATATATTTT
15 NA TRBJ1-3 TRBV18 NA CASSPSTTSGNTIYF TGTGCCAGCTCACCCTCAACAACCTCTGGAAACACCATATATTTT
15 NA TRBJ1-5 TRBV2 NA CASRTRLSKGQPQHF TGTGCCAGTCGAACACGGTTGAGTAAGGGGCAGCCCCAGCATTTT
16 NA TRBJ2-1 TRBV15 NA CATSVLDRQRTNEQFF TGTGCCACCAGCGTCTTAGACAGACAAAGGACAAATGAGCAGTTCTTC
14 TRBD2 TRBJ2-1 TRBV19 NA CASTYSGRGNEQFF TGTGCCAGTACTTATAGCGGGAGGGGCAATGAGCAGTTCTTC
12 NA TRBJ2-3 TRBV3-1/TRBV3-2 NA CASSGPGLPRYF TGTGCCAGCAGCGGTCCGGGACTCCCGCGTTATTTT
15 TRBD1 TRBJ1-6 TRBV5-1 NA CASSVPGTGNSPLHF TGCGCCAGCAGCGTCCCCGGGACAGGGAATTCACCCCTCCACTTT
15 TRBD1 TRBJ2-2 TRBV5-1 NA CASSLGDSYTGELFF TGCGCCAGCAGCTTGGGGGACAGTTACACCGGGGAGCTGTTTTTT
15 TRBD1 TRBJ1-1 TRBV30 NA CAWSVPDRVNTEAFF TGTGCCTGGAGTGTCCCCGACAGGGTGAACACTGAAGCTTTCTTT
13 NA TRBJ1-2 TRBV12-3/TRBV12-4 NA CASSLYGNYGYTF TGTGCCAGCAGTTTATACGGTAACTATGGCTACACCTTC
14 NA TRBJ1-3 TRBV11-1 few CASSTGHSGNTIYF TGTGCCAGCAGCACGGGACACTCTGGAAACACCATATATTTT
15 TRBD1 TRBJ1-3 TRBV7-9 NA CASRGQGKGGNTIYF TGTGCCAGCAGGGGACAGGGGAAAGGTGGAAACACCATATATTTT